This TCR beta chain derives from a study of post-analysis software for immune sequencing data. Whole-study findings and limits: Significantly lower normalized Chao1 diversity was found in patients with multiple sclerosis relative to controls. Patients carried a handful of TRBV segments more frequently than controls did, and TRBV5-6, TRBV5-1 and TRBV20-1 were among them.

Only a few counts were recorded for this clonotype. Its antigen is unknown. Prepared TCR beta cDNA libraries contained unique molecular identifiers. One entry per CDR3 protein results from TCRdb running MiXCR on the PCR reads. The data show 150,000 to 200,000 distinct CDR3 sequences, about 32% seen once. V shed 1 base and J 0 bases; nucleotides not matched to a gene: 15. This CDR3 is built from 20 residues. CDR1 and CDR2 from the germline V gene are SQVTM and ANQGSEA. This rearrangement joins TRBV29-1 to TRBJ2-6; 7 bases fit TRBD1. Sequenced material: blood. This receptor was taken from a girl between 10 and 17 years old with multiple sclerosis. In DNA, the CDR3 is TGCAGCGTTGAAGTCTTTCCTGTGGGGACAGATAGCTCTGGGGCCAACGTCCTGACTTTC. Its protein product is CSVEVFPVGTDSSGANVLTF.